This T cell receptor beta chain is drawn from a study of OX40 agonist ivuxolimab in advanced cancers. Sequencing was performed with immunoSEQ multiplex PCR; in TCRdb, only in-frame clones are kept and a portion is missing. The sample gives tens of thousands of clones, 75% to 90% of which show up once; under 5.5% is in the top ten. The CDR3 is 16 amino acids. V lost 4 bases to trimming and J lost 2 bases; unmatched junction nucleotides: 3. The germline V gene has CDR1 SGHRS and CDR2 YFSETQ. Specimen: CD4+ or CD8+ T cells sorted from blood, collected in a trial of the OX40 agonist ivuxolimab. The gene calls are TRBV5-1 and TRBJ2-6; 10 bases agree with TRBD1. The source is an adult with an advanced solid tumor such as melanoma, head and neck, liver or kidney cancer. CDR3 sequence reads: CASSGDRGPGANVLTF. The CDR3 DNA sequence: TGCGCCAGCAGCGGGGACAGGGGTCCTGGGGCCAACGTCCTGACTTTC.